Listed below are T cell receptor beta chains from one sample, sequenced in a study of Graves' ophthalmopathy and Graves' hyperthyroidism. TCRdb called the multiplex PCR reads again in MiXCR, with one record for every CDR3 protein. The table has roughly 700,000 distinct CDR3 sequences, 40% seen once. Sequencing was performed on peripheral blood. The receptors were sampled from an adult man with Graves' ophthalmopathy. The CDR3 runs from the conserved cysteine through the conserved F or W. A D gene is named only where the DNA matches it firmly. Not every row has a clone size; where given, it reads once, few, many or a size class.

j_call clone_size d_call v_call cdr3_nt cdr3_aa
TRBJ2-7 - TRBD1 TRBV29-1 TGCAGCGGGCAGGGGGTAACCTACGAGCAGTACTTC CSGQGVTYEQYF
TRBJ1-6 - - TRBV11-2 TGTGCCAGCAGTCGCGACGGGAACAATTCACCCCTCCACTTT CASSRDGNNSPLHF
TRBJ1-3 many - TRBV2 TGTGCCAGCAGTGAACTGGTTGGACGCATCCAATCTGGAAACACCATATATTTT CASSELVGRIQSGNTIYF
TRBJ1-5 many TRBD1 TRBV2 TGTGCCAGCAGTGAAGGCAGGGGGCCTCAGCCCCAGCATTTT CASSEGRGPQPQHF
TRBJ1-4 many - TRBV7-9 TGTGCCAGCAGTTTTGCGCTAGGGAGTGAAAAACTGTTTTTT CASSFALGSEKLFF
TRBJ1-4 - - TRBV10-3 TGTGCCAGCAGTTACGTCGACCGAAAACTGTTTTTT CASSYVDRKLFF
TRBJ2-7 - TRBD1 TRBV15 TGTGCCACCAGCAGAGGGACAGGCAGGAACGAGCAGTACTTC CATSRGTGRNEQYF
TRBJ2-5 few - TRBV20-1 TGCAGTGCGGGGGGGCCGTTGGGCGAGACCCAGTACTTC CSAGGPLGETQYF
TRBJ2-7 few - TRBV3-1 TGTGCCAGCAGCCAAGGGCACCTCTACGAGCAGTACTTC CASSQGHLYEQYF
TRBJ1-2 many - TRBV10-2 TGCGCCAGCAGCCCGACTAACACCTATGGCTACACCTTC CASSPTNTYGYTF
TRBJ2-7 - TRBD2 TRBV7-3 TGTGCCAGCAGCCAAGAGTTCGGACTAGCGTTCTACGAGCAGTACTTC CASSQEFGLAFYEQYF
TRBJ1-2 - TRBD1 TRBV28 TGTGCCAGCAGTTTTGGGGACAGGGACAACTATGGCTACACCTTC CASSFGDRDNYGYTF
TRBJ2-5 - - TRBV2 TGTGCCAGCAGACATACGGAGGGGACGGGGCAAGAGACCCAGTACTTC CASRHTEGTGQETQYF
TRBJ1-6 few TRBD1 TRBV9 TGTGCCAGCAGCGTAGACAGGGGGCAGGGTTCACCCCTCCACTTT CASSVDRGQGSPLHF
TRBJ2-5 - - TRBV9 TGTGCCAGCAGCGTAGTGAGTTCGGCGGGGGAGACCCAGTACTTC CASSVVSSAGETQYF
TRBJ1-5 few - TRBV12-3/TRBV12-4 TGTGCCAGCAGTCTGTTTACAGGGAATCAGCCCCAGCATTTT CASSLFTGNQPQHF
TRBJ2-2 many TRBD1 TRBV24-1 TGTGCCACCAGTGATCCAGGACAGGGAAACACCGGGGAGCTGTTTTTT CATSDPGQGNTGELFF
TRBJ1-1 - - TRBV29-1 TGCAGCTTATTGGGGACTGAAGCTTTCTTT CSLLGTEAFF
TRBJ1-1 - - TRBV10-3 TGTGCCTCGACAGAGCACATGAACACTGAAGCTTTCTTT CASTEHMNTEAFF
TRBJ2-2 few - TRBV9 TGTGCCAGCAGCCCCCGAGGGAATCGGGTCGACGGGGAGCTGTTTTTT CASSPRGNRVDGELFF
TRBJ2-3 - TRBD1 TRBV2 TGTGCCAGCAGTATACAGGGGAAAGATACGCAGTATTTT CASSIQGKDTQYF
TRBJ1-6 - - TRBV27 TGTGCCAGCACACGGGGTTTGGGGCCCCTCCACTTT CASTRGLGPLHF
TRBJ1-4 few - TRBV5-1 TGCGCCAGCAGCTTGCGGACCGGTTTCGGGTCGGTCACTAATGAAAAACTGTTTTTT CASSLRTGFGSVTNEKLFF
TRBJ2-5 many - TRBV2 TGTGCCAGCAGTTTGGGCGCCATCCAAGAGACCCAGTACTTC CASSLGAIQETQYF
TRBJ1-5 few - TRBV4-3 TGCGCCAGCAGCCAAGATCTGAGTCAGCCCCAGCATTTT CASSQDLSQPQHF
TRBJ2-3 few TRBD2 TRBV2 TGTGCCAGCAGCGGGACTAGCGGGCGTACGCAGTATTTT CASSGTSGRTQYF
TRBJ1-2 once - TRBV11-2 TGTGCCAGCAGCTTACATCTTAACGGTGGCTACACCTTC CASSLHLNGGYTF
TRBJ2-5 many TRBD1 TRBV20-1 TGCAGTGCTAAGGGACAGGGGAAAGAGACCCAGTACTTC CSAKGQGKETQYF
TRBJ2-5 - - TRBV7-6 TGTGCCAGCAGCTTAGATGGCACAGCCCCCCAAGAGACCCAGTGCTTC CASSLDGTAPQETQCF
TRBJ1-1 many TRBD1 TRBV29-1 TGCAGCGTTCACCTACAGGGGCTAGGCACTGAAGCTTTCTTT CSVHLQGLGTEAFF
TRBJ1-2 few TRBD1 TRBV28 TGTGCCAGCGCACAGGGGAACTATGGCTACACCTTC CASAQGNYGYTF
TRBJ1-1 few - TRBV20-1 TGCAGTGCTAGAGAAGCCATAGTTTTCACTGAAGCTTTCTTT CSAREAIVFTEAFF
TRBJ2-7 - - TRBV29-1 TGCGGCGAACCGACAGGCAGCTCCTACGAGCAGTACTTC CGEPTGSSYEQYF
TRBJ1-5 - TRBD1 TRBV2 TGTACCAGCACTCTGGGACAGGGCTACCAGCCCCAGCATTTT CTSTLGQGYQPQHF
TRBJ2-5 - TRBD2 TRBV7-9 TGTGCCAGCAGCTTATGGACTAGCGGGACGCAAGAGACCCAGTACTTC CASSLWTSGTQETQYF
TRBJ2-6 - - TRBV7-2 TGTGCCAGCAGCTTAGCCGGGAACTCTGGGGCCAACGTCCTGACTTTC CASSLAGNSGANVLTF
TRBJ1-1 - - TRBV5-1 TGCGCCAGCGGCCCAGGAGGCCCCTCCATGAACACTGAAGCTTTCTTT CASGPGGPSMNTEAFF
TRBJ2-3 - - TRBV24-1 TGTGCCACCAGTGACCCACAGGGTAGGACAGATACGCAGTATTTT CATSDPQGRTDTQYF
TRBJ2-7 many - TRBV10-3 TGTGCCATCAGTGAGGTCGGCTACGAGCAGTACTTC CAISEVGYEQYF
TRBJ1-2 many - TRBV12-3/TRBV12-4 TGTGCCAGCAGTGATGCGTTCTATGGCTACACCTTC CASSDAFYGYTF
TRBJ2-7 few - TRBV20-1 TGCAGTGCTAGAGGGATCATTGCCTACGAGCAGTACTTC CSARGIIAYEQYF
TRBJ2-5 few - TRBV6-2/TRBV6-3 TGTGCCAGCAGTCCACCGACAGGGAGGGAGACCCAGTACTTC CASSPPTGRETQYF